The rows below give T cell receptor beta chains drawn from one sample of a study of radiation and T cells in renal cell carcinoma. The table came from immunoSEQ multiplex PCR; TCRdb's copy has only in-frame clones and leaves some out. The sample comprises approximately 29,000 clones, roughly 80% of which are singletons, and roughly 30% rests with the top ten. Source: blood, taken from a patient whose treatment included radiotherapy and nephrectomy. All receptors derive from a man in his 60s with renal cell carcinoma. CDR3s include the opening cysteine and the closing phenylalanine or tryptophan. Each record gives: V gene, CDR3 length, J gene, D gene, clone size, CDR3 protein, CDR3 DNA. D genes are given only for firm matches. Where a row states a size, it is once, few, many or the class of an expanded clone; other rows omit it.

>TRBV6-5|15|TRBJ1-1|-|-
CASSYVDLSGSEAFF
TGTGCCAGCAGTTACGTGGACCTCTCAGGGTCTGAAGCTTTCTTT
>TRBV5-1|12|TRBJ2-7|-|few
CASSLQGSEQYF
TGCGCCAGCAGCTTACAGGGTTCCGAGCAGTACTTC
>TRBV5-4|14|TRBJ2-6|-|-
CASSLDGFANVLTF
TGTGCCAGCAGCTTGGATGGGTTCGCCAACGTCCTGACTTTC
>TRBV13|14|TRBJ2-5|-|-
CASSRSLEGETQYF
TGTGCCAGCAGCCGATCTCTGGAGGGGGAGACCCAGTACTTC
>TRBV10-2|14|TRBJ1-6|-|-
CASSDASYNSPLHF
TGCGCCAGCAGTGACGCATCCTATAATTCACCCCTCCACTTT
>TRBV5-1|14|TRBJ1-2|-|-
CASSLSTLNKGYTF
TGCGCCAGCAGCTTGTCGACCCTAAATAAAGGCTACACCTTC
>TRBV2|16|TRBJ1-5|-|-
CASSITGSSSNQPQHF
TGTGCCAGCAGTATAACCGGGAGCAGCAGCAATCAGCCCCAGCATTTT
>TRBV18|16|TRBJ2-2|TRBD1|-
CASSLTRTGRIGELFF
TGTGCCAGCTCACTCACCAGGACAGGGAGGATCGGGGAGCTGTTTTTT
>TRBV5-8|12|TRBJ2-3|-|once
CASSFSTDTQYF
TGTGCCAGCAGCTTTTCTACAGATACGCAGTATTTT
>TRBV2|15|TRBJ2-1|TRBD1|-
CASSERQGDPWEQFF
TGTGCCAGCAGCGAAAGACAGGGCGACCCATGGGAGCAGTTCTTC
>TRBV15|14|TRBJ2-7|-|once
CATSSGYSVYEQYF
TGTGCCACCAGCAGCGGGTACAGTGTCTACGAGCAGTACTTC
>TRBV7-6|14|TRBJ1-2|-|-
CASSLGQGNYGYTF
TGTGCCAGCAGCTTAGGTCAGGGAAACTATGGCTACACCTTC
>TRBV7-2|15|TRBJ2-1|-|-
CASSLGRGSYNEQFF
TGTGCCAGCAGCTTAGGGCGGGGCTCCTACAATGAGCAGTTCTTC
>TRBV7-2|12|TRBJ2-5|TRBD1|-
CASKTGGETQYF
TGTGCCAGCAAAACAGGGGGGGAGACCCAGTACTTC
>TRBV2|12|TRBJ2-7|-|-
CASRTSQPKQYF
TGTGCCAGCAGGACCTCACAGCCTAAGCAGTACTTC
>TRBV6-4|14|TRBJ1-1|-|-
CASRKETENTEAFF
TGTGCCAGCAGGAAGGAGACGGAAAACACTGAAGCTTTCTTT
>TRBV7-2|12|TRBJ2-7|-|-
CASSLVMVQQYF
TGTGCCAGCAGCTTAGTAATGGTCCAGCAGTACTTC
>TRBV7-8|14|TRBJ2-3|TRBD2|once
CASSLGRATDTQYF
TGTGCCAGCAGCCTCGGGAGGGCCACAGATACGCAGTATTTT
>TRBV19|16|TRBJ2-7|TRBD2|-
CASSELAGGPGYEQYF
TGTGCCAGTAGCGAGCTAGCGGGAGGGCCAGGGTACGAGCAGTACTTC
>TRBV2|14|TRBJ2-3|-|-
CASSYRSSTDTQYF
TGTGCCAGCAGTTACAGATCTAGCACAGATACGCAGTATTTT
>TRBV7-9|17|TRBJ2-7|-|once
CASSSSQRGTGSYEQYF
TGTGCCAGCAGCTCCTCCCAGAGGGGGACGGGATCCTACGAGCAGTACTTC